This T cell receptor (beta chain) was identified during a study of blood T cells in healthy people across ages (dated by TCRdb to 2014 to 2015). For the wider study: In model experiments, template switching captured about one uniquely barcoded TCR beta cDNA molecule for every two T cells. For two donors (one aged 18 to 29 and one aged 80 or older), the study analyzed two additional independent replicas of 1 million unique cDNA reads from the same blood draw. Four age groups were formed from the donors: young (average approximately 15 years), middle-aged (just under 40), aged (around 68) and long-lived (about 75). Using deep sequencing normalized with unique cDNA molecular identifiers, the study measured how TCR beta repertoire diversity changes with age.

Libraries were constructed by 5' RACE. The sequencer was an Illumina HiSeq 2500. A second PCR of roughly 7 to 11 cycles was performed with a sample-barcoded 5' primer and a J-beta primer mix. Each TCR beta cDNA molecule received a unique molecular identifier from a template-switch 5' adaptor carrying 12 random nucleotides. Each sample yielded at least 2.5 million CDR3-containing paired-end reads. All of the RNA was converted into first-strand cDNA using the Mint cDNA synthesis kit, with a TRBC-specific oligonucleotide serving as the primer. Following uracil-DNA glycosylase treatment, all cDNA underwent a first 18-cycle PCR with the universal primers M1SS and BC2_uni_R. Processing in the source paper ran as follows. Each sample was normalized by randomly selecting 1 million high-quality reads, each carrying a distinct molecular identifier. Instead of being binned into consensus sequences, reads that shared molecular identifiers were thrown out. MiTCR, set to a Q25 quality threshold and the strictest error-elimination algorithm, was used for CDR3 identification, clonotype clustering and error correction. Lower-bound total TCR beta diversity was estimated with a nonparametric unseen species model using Euler transformation. The raw public data were reprocessed by TCRdb itself: fastp quality trimming at Q25, MiXCR clonotype calling, in-frame beta chains only. Every entry covers one CDR3 protein and lists the most common genes and DNA from its rows. What appears here as the V and J calls and clone size reflects TCRdb's work, not the paper's. The sample has 760,000 or so distinct CDR3 sequences on record, approximately 25% of them singletons. Roughly 9% of the sample lies in the top ten.

Points on this clonotype: Its antigen remains undetermined. Base qualities are not recorded, but no much larger clone differs from it by a single base.

Donors were a few dozen systemically healthy Caucasian individuals from Russia aged 6 to 90 years. About 10 milliliters of peripheral blood were collected from each donor into EDTA-treated Vacutainer tubes. Ficoll-Paque density-gradient centrifugation was used to isolate PBMCs, with at least 6 million per sample. Total RNA was extracted from PBMCs with Trizol reagent, with at least 6 micrograms obtained per sample. For every donor, an aliquot of PBMCs went through flow cytometry to measure the percentages of naive CD45RAhigh/CD27high T cells. The CDR3, cysteine through phenylalanine, is 15 amino acids long. Only CDR3 DNA is held: 45 bases, read in frame from base 1. V is cut back by 1 base and J by 4 bases, with 3 bases in the junction unmatched. Taken from the germline V gene (reference sequence), the CDR1 and CDR2 loops are SEHNR and FQNEAQ. Beyond this particular receptor, the publication reports: Observed TCR beta diversity correlated strongly with the percentage of naive T cells measured by flow cytometry. Estimates of total diversity based on one million sequenced T cells were considered lower bounds and underestimates. Observed TCR beta diversity per million T cells fell roughly linearly with age, and a significant reduction was already apparent by age approximately 40. Compared with the aged group, more naive CD4+ T cells, fewer expanded clones and increased TCR diversity were shown by the long-lived group, suggesting age selection. Because donor CMV infection status was unknown, age-related changes in expanded clonotypes were potentially confounded. Since profiling was done on bulk unsorted PBMCs, naive and antigen-experienced compartments could not be conclusively compared.

These same records also appear under a second study, on T cells of mothers and their children. Looking at the second paper: Nine systemically healthy Caucasian individuals served as donors, namely three mothers together with their six children. cDNA synthesis used all of the extracted RNA, with approximately 1.4 ug of RNA in each 15 ul reaction. Sample barcodes and 2-4 random nucleotides were added via the M1S primer in the second PCR. More than 8.5 million TCR beta CDR3 reads were obtained from each mother, and about 3 million reads were obtained from each child. In both related and unrelated pairs, thymic selection shapes the output of TCR recombination in a similar way, with inherited differences having only a minor effect. Normalized repertoire overlap in related mother-child pairs was always slightly higher than in unrelated mother-child pairs, but the difference was never significant. Persistent microchimeric T cell clones were not detected, at a sensitivity of about 100 clones per million clonotypes. The study used deep NGS to compare TCR beta repertoires of mothers and children, seeking features distinguishing related mother-child pairs from unrelated individuals. On average, the children were roughly 12 +/- 4 years old, while the mothers were roughly 36 +/- 4 years old. After adapters were ligated using NEBNext reagents, the libraries underwent 100+100 nt paired-end sequencing on an Illumina HiSeq 2000. Mother and child libraries were prepared a month apart and sequenced in separate runs to prevent cross-contamination. Between roughly 450,000 and 2,000,000 distinct TCR beta clonotypes were identified per donor. Naive TCR beta clonotypes were estimated from low-frequency clonotypes matched to each donor's FACS-determined naive share, without sorting.

The chain is made from TRBV7-9 and TRBJ2-2; 7 bases in the middle match TRBD2. This sequence originates from a boy aged 5 to 17 in good health. The specimen was blood. The DNA sequence is TGTGCCAGCAGCTTAGAGGGGACTACCACCGGGGAGCTGTTTTTT. This gives the protein CASSLEGTTTGELFF.